The next 8 T cell receptor beta chains were all read from a single sample in a study of human T cells and chemical hapten exposure. A single record per CDR3 protein comes from TCRdb applying MiXCR to the RACE reads. This sample has roughly 380,000 distinct CDR3 sequences, with roughly 5% found just once. Stated time point: pre-sensitization, week 0. Described treatment: therapeutic diphenylcyclopropenone sensitization with weekly scalp DPC. The sequenced sample was whole blood, obtained in connection with sensitization to the hapten diphenylcyclopropenone (DPC). These receptors all stem from a woman aged 50 to 60 with alopecia areata. Some clones in this sample may be carry-over from other donors' samples.

This clonotype was detected ten times or more. The rearrangement uses TRBV20-1 and TRBJ1-5; D remains ambiguous. The CDR3 consists of 13 residues. Trimming pared 6 bases from V and 3 bases from J, leaving 12 bases between. Germline CDR1 is DFQATT and CDR2 is SNEGSKA (reference sequence). The CDR3 is CSAPRGTNQPQHF. DNA for the CDR3: TGCAGTGCCCCCCGGGGAACCAATCAGCCCCAGCATTTT.

This clonotype occurred many times. The V gene is TRBV30, the J gene TRBJ1-2; no reliable D call. Germline V gene data show CDR1 as GTSNPN and CDR2 as SVGIG (reference sequence). The ends were cut back, 0 bases at V and 3 bases at J, with 8 bases in the middle. The CDR3 totals 13 residues. The CDR3 loop is CAWSVRQDYGYTF. Here the CDR3 DNA reads TGTGCCTGGAGTGTACGGCAGGACTATGGCTACACCTTC.

In this sample, this clonotype turned up many times. This chain's CDR3 is CASSYSPDGNYGYTF. CDR3 nucleotides: TGTGCCAGCAGTTACTCGCCGGACGGTAACTATGGCTACACCTTC. The chain is built from TRBV6-2 or TRBV6-3 and TRBJ1-2, with D uncertain. Germline loops: CDR1 MNHEY, CDR2 SVGEGT. The V and J ends lost 0 bases and 1 base respectively, with 9 bases between them. The CDR3 length is 15 residues.

The chain carries TRBV5-1 and TRBJ2-2, with 12 bases lining up with TRBD2. Losses at the gene ends were 2 bases for V and 0 bases for J; bases not matched to a gene: 8. Germline CDR1 is SGHRS and CDR2 is YFSETQ. This CDR3 has 19 residues. CDR3 protein: CASSFAPTSGGANTGELFF. The CDR3 DNA follows: TGCGCCAGCAGCTTTGCCCCGACTAGCGGGGGCGCGAACACCGGGGAGCTGTTTTTT.

At least ten counts were recorded for this clonotype. The J gene is TRBJ2-7, the V gene TRBV6-5; 7 bases are a match to TRBD1. The germline CDR1 and CDR2 sequences are MNHEY and SVGAGI. Trimming removed 0 bases from V and 3 bases from J; junction bases left unmatched: 5. The CDR3 length is 15 residues. The CDR3 sequence is CASSYSRDRVYEQYF. In DNA, the CDR3 is TGTGCCAGCAGTTACTCCCGGGACAGAGTCTACGAGCAGTACTTC.

The chain is built from TRBV20-1 and TRBJ1-5, with TRBD1 identical over 9 bases. After removal of 3 bases from V and 2 bases from J, the junction contained 11 bases not matched to a gene. Germline loops: CDR1 DFQATT, CDR2 SNEGSKA (reference sequence). CDR3 length equals 17 residues. The CDR3 sequence is CSASNDRGYQGNQPQHF. The CDR3 nucleotides read TGCAGTGCTAGTAACGACAGGGGGTATCAGGGCAATCAGCCCCAGCATTTT.

This clonotype was seen many times. The V gene is TRBV6-2 or TRBV6-3, the J gene TRBJ2-7; D is uncertain. CDR3 length: 11 residues. Trimming stripped 5 bases from V and 4 bases from J, with 6 bases between. Germline CDR1 is MNHEY and CDR2 is SVGEGT. The CDR3 sequence: CASSDGYEQYF. Here the CDR3 DNA reads TGTGCCAGCAGTGACGGATACGAGCAGTACTTC.

V usage is TRBV6-5 and J usage is TRBJ2-3; no firm D call. CDR1 MNHEY and CDR2 SVGAGI come from the germline V gene. Trimming stripped 6 bases from V and 2 bases from J, with 9 bases between. The CDR3 extends over 13 amino acids. The CDR3 spells CASREMATDTQYF. The CDR3 nucleotides are TGTGCCAGCAGAGAGATGGCCACAGATACGCAGTATTTT.